This TCR beta chain was sequenced during a study of blood T cell repertoires in COVID-19. Sequenced by immunoSEQ multiplex PCR; TCRdb stores in-frame clones only, minus some. The sample comprises around 200,000 clones, about nine tenths of which are singletons, and about 1.2% rests with the top ten. Deletions cut 4 bases from V and 0 bases from J, with 9 bases between. Germline V gene sequence: CDR1 LNHDA, CDR2 SQIVND (reference sequence). CDR3 size: 15 residues. A single count supports this clone. The receptor's source is a man aged 25-45 years who had recovered from COVID-19. Sequencing input: PBMCs or T cells enriched from blood (not recorded which). The chain employs TRBV19 and TRBJ1-4, with TRBD1 as a possible D gene (6 bases). CDR3 sequence: CASSNNRATNEKLFF. CDR3 nucleotides: TGTGCCAGTAGTAACAACAGGGCAACTAATGAAAAACTGTTTTTT.